This entry lists 28 T cell receptor beta chains sequenced from one sample in a study of beta chain features in type 1 diabetes. Study-level points and caveats: Among all four CD4+ subsets, Type 1 diabetes patients had TCRB CDR3s that were moderately but significantly shorter.

Sequencing targeted expressed TCRB transcripts, as all isolated RNA had been reverse transcribed. This table comes from immunoSEQ multiplex PCR, and its TCRdb copy is limited to in-frame clones, with some not included. The sample has around 690,000 clones, over 10% seen once. Their cognate antigens are unknown. The sample taken for sequencing was naive CD4+ T cells from blood. Every receptor here comes from a man aged 25-45 years with type 1 diabetes.

The chain recombines TRBV5-6 with TRBJ1-1, with TRBD1 identical over 7 bases. V lost 0 bases, J lost 6 bases, and 2 bases stayed unmatched. Germline values: CDR1 SGHDT, CDR2 YYEEEE. The CDR3 covers 13 residues. The CDR3 is CASSLDQGAEAFF. CDR3 coding DNA: TGTGCCAGCAGCTTGGATCAGGGGGCTGAAGCTTTCTTT.

This clone came up a few times. The gene calls are TRBV5-1 and TRBJ2-4; TRBD1 might be the D (6 bases). The CDR3 length is 14 residues. With 4 bases removed from V and 0 bases from J, the gap between germline ends came to 8 bases. CDR1 and CDR2 from the germline V gene are SGHRS and YFSETQ. CDR3 sequence reads: CASSEDRAKNIQYF. The DNA for the CDR3 is TGCGCCAGCAGCGAGGACAGAGCCAAAAACATTCAGTACTTC.

This clone was detected a few times. The chain carries TRBV5-4 and TRBJ1-4; possibly TRBD1 for D (6 bases). The germline V gene has CDR1 SGHNT and CDR2 YYREEE (reference sequence). The CDR3 sequence is 15 residues long. Trimming took 4 bases from V and 7 from J, leaving 17 bases between them. CDR3 DNA sequence: TGTGCCAGCAGCCCGAAATCAGGGGCGGGTGAAAAACTGTTTTTT. Amino acids: CASSPKSGAGEKLFF.

The gene calls are TRBV5-1 and TRBJ1-2; D remains ambiguous. Trimming removed 5 bases at V and 6 bases at J, with 8 bases between. Germline V lookup: CDR1 SGHRS, CDR2 YFSETQ. CDR3 size: 11 residues. In DNA, the CDR3 is TGCGCCAGCAGAGACGTAAATGGCTACACCTTC. It translates to CASRDVNGYTF.

This clone was recorded a few times. The sample holds other DNA sequences that translate to the same CDR3. This rearrangement joins TRBV9 to TRBJ2-7, with 7 bases lining up with TRBD1. J gave up 4 bases and V 0 bases, and 4 bases lay outside the gene matches. Germline-derived CDR1 and CDR2 are SGDLS and YYNGEE. The CDR3 contains 14 residues. The DNA for the CDR3 is TGTGCCAGCAGCGTAGCTACAGGGGAGTACGAGCAGTACTTC. Amino acids: CASSVATGEYEQYF.

The chain couples TRBV4-2 to TRBJ1-4; perhaps TRBD1 as D (6 bases). This CDR3 is 14 amino acids long. CDR1 is LGHNA and CDR2 is YNFKEQ in the germline V gene. V lost 1 base and J lost 7, with 10 bases in between. CDR3 bases: TGTGCCAGCAGCCAAGGGGGAGGGGGTGAAAAACTGTTTTTT. Translation: CASSQGGGGEKLFF.

This clone was seen more than once but under ten times. V and J are TRBV19 and TRBJ1-2, with D possibly TRBD1 on 5 matching bases. The germline V gene has CDR1 LNHDA and CDR2 SQIVND (reference sequence). The V and J ends lost 7 bases and 8 bases respectively, with 20 bases between them. This CDR3 is 14 amino acids long. CDR3 in DNA: TGTGCCAGTAAGTCCATGAGGGGCCCGCTCGGCTACACCTTC. This sequence encodes CASKSMRGPLGYTF.

This clone showed up just a few times. V usage is TRBV6-4 and J usage is TRBJ2-7, with no clear D. Germline assignment: CDR1 MRHNA and CDR2 SNTAGT. Trimming took 8 bases from V and 2 from J, leaving 10 bases between them. CDR3 length equals 12 residues. This CDR3 is CASGHGTYEQYF. For the CDR3, the DNA is TGTGCCAGCGGCCACGGCACCTACGAGCAGTACTTC.

As DNA, the CDR3 is TGTGCCAGCAGCGACAGGGTATGGACAGATACGCAGTATTTT. Translated: CASSDRVWTDTQYF. The chain carries TRBV6-6 and TRBJ2-3; 7 positions agree with TRBD1. The CDR3 is made up of 14 amino acids. In germline, CDR1 is MNHNY, CDR2 SVGAGI (reference sequence). The trim removed 6 bases at V and 3 bases at J, leaving 6 bases unmatched.

In its sample, this clone was seen a few times. The rearrangement links TRBV7-2 to TRBJ2-7; D remains unclear. This CDR3 is built from 13 residues. The V end lost 0 bases, the J end lost 5 bases, and 8 bases lay between the germline ends. Germline CDR1 is SGHTA and CDR2 is FQGNSA. The CDR3 region is CASSLAYENEQYF. The CDR3 DNA is TGTGCCAGCAGCTTAGCGTATGAGAACGAGCAGTACTTC. The complete variable domain, with remaining parts taken from reference TRBV7-2 and TRBJ2-7, reads GAGVSQSPSNKVTEKGKDVELRCDPISGHTALYWYRQSLGQGLEFLIYFQGNSAPDKSGLPSDRFSAERTGGSVSTLTIQRTQQEDSAVYLCASSLAYENEQYFGPGTRLTVT.

V and J are TRBV28 and TRBJ2-1; 10 bases match TRBD2. V lost 6 bases to trimming and J lost 8 bases; unmatched junction nucleotides: 13. The germline V gene encodes CDR1 MDHEN and CDR2 SYDVKM. There are 16 residues in the CDR3. The CDR3 DNA reads as TGTGCCAGCAGCCCCGCCCTAGCGGGGGTGTCCGATGAGCAGTTCTTC. It encodes CASSPALAGVSDEQFF.

The rearrangement uses TRBV4-3 and TRBJ2-2, with 8 bases aligning to TRBD1. This CDR3 has 15 residues. V dropped 4 bases and J dropped 3; count of bases not matched to a gene: 4. CDR1 and CDR2 (germline): LGHNA, YSLEER. The DNA for the CDR3 is TGCGCCAGCAGCCTCCTGGACAGGGACACCGGGGAGCTGTTTTTT. Translating gives CASSLLDRDTGELFF.

The sample holds many counts of this clone. This chain uses TRBV10-3 with TRBJ2-3; 7 nucleotides agree with TRBD1. This CDR3 comprises 14 residues. The germline V gene has CDR1 ENHRY and CDR2 SYGVKD. Trimming took 6 bases from V and 2 from J; bases not matched to a gene: 5. The CDR3: CAISRQGVTDTQYF. In DNA form, the CDR3 reads TGTGCCATCAGCCGACAGGGAGTCACAGATACGCAGTATTTT.

This clone has a handful of counts. This chain links TRBV23-1 with TRBJ2-7; D unresolved. TRBV23-1 is marked as an open reading frame, function uncertain. The V end lost 6 bases, the J end lost 3 bases, and 6 bases lay between the germline ends. The CDR3 extends over 11 amino acids. Here the CDR3 DNA reads TGCGCCAGCAGCGAATACTACGAGCAGTACTTC. Amino acid sequence: CASSEYYEQYF.

CDR3 residues: CATSTDTPVQGYLKQYF. In DNA, the CDR3 is TGTGCCACCAGCACAGATACGCCTGTCCAGGGGTACTTGAAGCAGTACTTC. The chain combines TRBV15 with TRBJ2-7; possible D gene TRBD1, 6 bases. CDR1 and CDR2 from the germline V gene are LNHNV and YYDKDF (reference sequence). The CDR3 sequence is 17 residues long. The V end lost 4 bases, the J end lost 8 bases, and 27 bases lay between the germline ends.

The table lists this clone with many counts. This chain uses TRBV28 with TRBJ2-5, with 8 bases matching TRBD1. Looked up from germline, CDR1 is MDHEN and CDR2 is SYDVKM. The ends lost 6 bases at V and 5 bases at J; junction bases unmatched: 5. The CDR3 spans 13 residues. In DNA, the CDR3 is TGTGCCAGCAGGACAGGGGTCGGCGAGACCCAGTACTTC. Translating it yields CASRTGVGETQYF.

This clone came up a few times. The chain recombines TRBV15 with TRBJ1-5, with D possibly being TRBD1 (5 bases). V was cut by 6 bases and J by 1 base, with 16 bases left in between. Germline loops: CDR1 LNHNV, CDR2 YYDKDF (reference sequence). CDR3 length: 16 amino acids. The CDR3 nucleotides are TGTGCCACCAGACCTGACCCGACAGTGAGCAATCAGCCCCAGCATTTT. Residues: CATRPDPTVSNQPQHF.

The CDR3, as DNA: TGTGCCAGCAGTTGGGACAGCTATAATTCACCCCTCCACTTT. Encoded protein: CASSWDSYNSPLHF. This rearrangement joins TRBV16 to TRBJ1-6; 7 bases map to TRBD1. The CDR3 extends over 14 amino acids. The germline V gene has CDR1 KGHSY and CDR2 FQNENV. The V segment lost 6 bases and the J segment 3 bases; nucleotides outside the gene matches: 2.

In this sample, this clone turned up a few times. J is TRBJ1-1 and V is TRBV9; D is possibly TRBD1 (5 bases). Looked up from germline, CDR1 is SGDLS and CDR2 is YYNGEE. The V end was cut by 0 bases, the J end by 0 bases, with 15 bases between. The CDR3 runs 17 residues. In nucleotides, the CDR3 is TGTGCCAGCAGCGTAGTCGGGGGAGAGGAAGTGAACACTGAAGCTTTCTTT. Translation gives CASSVVGGEEVNTEAFF.

V and J are TRBV9 and TRBJ2-2; a possible D gene is TRBD1 (6 bases). The length of the CDR3 is 16 residues. Looked up from germline, CDR1 is SGDLS and CDR2 is YYNGEE. V lost 6 bases and J lost 0, with 15 bases in between. The CDR3 protein is CASTKTGTSNTGELFF. CDR3 DNA: TGTGCCAGCACGAAAACAGGGACATCGAACACCGGGGAGCTGTTTTTT.

The chain uses TRBV7-8 and TRBJ2-1; possible D gene TRBD2, 6 bases. The germline V gene has CDR1 SGHVS and CDR2 FQNEAQ. The CDR3 totals 13 residues. V lost 5 bases and J 14 bases, leaving 19 bases between the germline ends. CDR3 region: CASSPAGTTGEFF. CDR3 in DNA: TGTGCCAGCAGCCCTGCCGGGACCACGGGGGAGTTCTTC.

This clone was seen only a few times. The chain carries TRBV7-8 and TRBJ2-6, with a weak D call TRBD2 (6 bases). The CDR3 loop spans 16 amino acids. V shed 5 bases and J shed 4 bases, with 15 bases lying between them. Germline V lookup: CDR1 SGHVS, CDR2 FQNEAQ. The CDR3 sequence is CASSPRGGRGANVLTF. The CDR3 coding sequence is TGTGCCAGCAGCCCGCGGGGAGGAAGAGGGGCCAACGTCCTGACTTTC.

V gene TRBV6-5 combines with J gene TRBJ1-4; D call uncertain. The V and J ends lost 5 bases and 9 bases respectively, with 16 bases between them. The germline V gene has CDR1 MNHEY and CDR2 SVGAGI. The CDR3 runs to 14 residues. The CDR3 loop reads CASSRREKSQKLFF. In nucleotides, the CDR3 is TGTGCCAGCAGTCGTCGTGAGAAGAGTCAAAAACTGTTTTTT.

V and J are TRBV9 and TRBJ1-1; D is ambiguous. This CDR3 is 13 amino acids long. The V gene's germline CDR1 is SGDLS and CDR2 YYNGEE. Trimming left V 4 bases short and J 3 bases short, with 10 bases between. CDR3 loop: CASSQEPDTEAFF. The CDR3 DNA reads TGTGCCAGCAGCCAAGAACCGGACACTGAAGCTTTCTTT.

V usage is TRBV9 and J usage is TRBJ1-6; D perhaps matches TRBD1 (6 bases). Germline CDR1 reads SGDLS; CDR2 reads YYNGEE. Trimming shortened V by 5 bases and J by 0 bases, and 12 bases separated the two germline ends. The CDR3 extends over 16 amino acids. The CDR3 sequence is CASRGAESSYNSPLHF. For the CDR3, the DNA is TGTGCCAGCAGGGGGGCAGAGAGCTCCTATAATTCACCCCTCCACTTT.

Of note for this clone: The junction departs from germline at one end; a sequencing error may be responsible. The chain uses TRBV7-7 and TRBJ2-3; the D is unclear. CDR1 is SSHAT, CDR2 FNYEAQ, per germline (reference sequence). The CDR3 length is 15 residues. The CDR3: CASSPLGPWTDTQYF. The CDR3 DNA follows: TGTGCTAGCAGCCCCCTGGGCCCCTGGACAGATACGCAGTATTTT.

J is TRBJ1-2 and V is TRBV7-9; tentatively, D is TRBD1 (5 bases). Trimming pared 5 bases from V and 3 bases from J, leaving 13 bases between. Germline CDR1 and CDR2: SEHNR and FQNEAQ (reference sequence). The CDR3 consists of 14 residues. The CDR3 loop is CASSPQTVYYGYTF. CDR3 coding DNA: TGTGCCAGCAGCCCACAGACAGTTTACTATGGCTACACCTTC. The full variable domain, its missing parts supplied by reference TRBV7-9 and TRBJ1-2, is DTGVSQNPRHKITKRGQNVTFRCDPISEHNRLYWYRQTLGQGPEFLTYFQNEAQLEKSRLLSDRFSAERPKGSFSTLEIQRTEQGDSAMYLCASSPQTVYYGYTFGSGTRLTVV.

This clone showed up just a few times. V gene TRBV30 combines with J gene TRBJ1-6; weak D call: TRBD1 (6 bases). Trimming cost V 1 base and J 9 bases, with 13 bases left between them. The length of the CDR3 is 14 residues. Germline values: CDR1 GTSNPN, CDR2 SVGIG (reference sequence). The CDR3 loop reads CAWSEVQGSSPLHF. The DNA for the CDR3 is TGTGCCTGGAGTGAAGTACAGGGAAGTTCACCCCTCCACTTT.